This passage covers 30 T cell receptor beta chains from one sample sequenced in a study of T cell repertoires in cytomegalovirus infection. These receptors lack a known antigen. TCRdb re-analysed the reads in MiXCR, keeping a single row per CDR3 protein. The sample has about 740,000 distinct CDR3 sequences, around 30% seen once. The sample consisted of cultured PBMCs, taken from culture after CMV antigen stimulation. Receptor source: a human donor in good health (CMV status not recorded). Some clones in this sample may be carry-over from other donors' samples.

This chain connects TRBV7-2 to TRBJ2-5; 10 bases align to TRBD1. Per the germline V gene, CDR1 is SGHTA and CDR2 is FQGNSA. Trimming took 5 bases from V and 4 from J; bases not matched to a gene: 7. The CDR3 is 15 residues long. CDR3 bases: TGTGCCAGCAGCGCTCCGGGACAGGGGTCAGAGACCCAGTACTTC. This sequence encodes CASSAPGQGSETQYF.

J is TRBJ2-1 and V is TRBV27; 9 bases match TRBD2. Germline CDR1 MNHEY, CDR2 SMNVEV (reference sequence). Germline trimming cut 0 bases from V and 8 bases from J; bases unmatched to any gene: 2. The CDR3 contains 14 residues. CDR3 region: CASSLSGGRDEQFF. The CDR3 DNA sequence: TGTGCCAGCAGTTTATCTGGCGGGAGGGATGAGCAGTTCTTC.

The V call is TRBV19, the J call TRBJ1-5; D unresolved. CDR1 and CDR2 (germline): LNHDA, SQIVND (reference sequence). The CDR3 loop spans 13 amino acids. V was cut by 7 bases and J by 6 bases, with 13 bases left in between. The CDR3 DNA sequence: TGTGCCAGTACCCGGTGGGAGGGTCAGCCCCAGCATTTT. Translating it yields CASTRWEGQPQHF.

The chain links TRBV5-6 to TRBJ1-5; D might be TRBD1 (5 bases). Germline CDR1 SGHDT, CDR2 YYEEEE. V shed 2 bases and J shed 4 bases, with 13 bases lying between them. The CDR3 spans 15 residues. The chain's CDR3 is CASSFGTSPNQPQHF. CDR3 in DNA: TGTGCCAGCAGCTTTGGGACTTCCCCGAATCAGCCCCAGCATTTT.

This clonotype was found many times. The rearrangement joins TRBV7-8 to TRBJ2-3; D might be TRBD2 (6 bases). CDR1 is SGHVS and CDR2 is FQNEAQ in the germline V gene. This CDR3 is built from 13 residues. Trimming took off 5 bases at V and 2 bases at J, with 8 bases between the two ends. The CDR3 bases are TGTGCCAGCAGCCAGGGACTCACAGATACGCAGTATTTT. It specifies CASSQGLTDTQYF.

This clonotype was counted a single time. The chain combines TRBV20-1 with TRBJ2-7, with 7 bases matching TRBD1. Germline values: CDR1 DFQATT, CDR2 SNEGSKA (reference sequence). This CDR3 contains 14 residues. With 5 bases clipped from V and 1 base from J, the junction kept 8 bases outside the gene matches. DNA of the CDR3: TGCAGTGCTGACAAGGGACAGCGTTCCTACGAGCAGTACTTC. Translation gives CSADKGQRSYEQYF.

This chain connects TRBV10-3 to TRBJ2-3; D unclear. The CDR3 contains 14 residues. Germline V gene lookup returns CDR1 ENHRY and CDR2 SYGVKD. Trimming removed 0 bases from V and 2 bases from J, with 6 bases in between. The CDR3 protein is CAISESLPTDTQYF. The CDR3 DNA reads as TGTGCCATCAGTGAGTCGTTACCCACAGATACGCAGTATTTT.

CDR3 bases: TGCAGTGCTAGTCGGCCAGGGCTTAGAGAAAAACTGTTTTTT. Residues: CSASRPGLREKLFF. This sequence joins TRBV20-1 and TRBJ1-4, with D possibly matching TRBD1 (5 bases). Trimming took 3 bases from V and 8 from J, leaving 16 bases between them. The germline CDR1 and CDR2 sequences are DFQATT and SNEGSKA (reference sequence). This CDR3 is built from 14 residues.

The chain employs TRBV5-5 and TRBJ2-7; tentatively, D is TRBD1 (5 bases). Deletions cut 0 bases from V and 6 bases from J, with 22 bases between. Germline-derived CDR1 and CDR2 are SGHKS and YYEKEE (reference sequence). CDR3 length: 17 amino acids. The CDR3 sequence is CASSLEGSARVVGEQYF. DNA of the CDR3: TGTGCCAGCAGCTTGGAGGGGTCGGCCAGGGTGGTGGGCGAGCAGTACTTC. The whole variable domain, remainder taken from reference TRBV5-5 and TRBJ2-7, is DAGVTQSPTHLIKTRGQQVTLRCSPISGHKSVSWYQQVLGQGPQFIFQYYEKEERGRGNFPDRFSARQFPNYSSELNVNALLLGDSALYLCASSLEGSARVVGEQYFGPGTRLTVT.

As concerns this clonotype: This sequence may be a read error, since a much larger clone differs from it by one base. The V gene is TRBV9, the J gene TRBJ1-2, with 8 bases that match TRBD1. The CDR3 extends over 13 amino acids. Per germline, CDR1 SGDLS and CDR2 YYNGEE. Germline trimming cut 3 bases from V and 3 bases from J; bases unmatched to any gene: 1. CDR3 DNA: TGTGCCAGCAGCGAGGGACAGGACTATGGCTACACCTTC. Its protein product is CASSEGQDYGYTF.

J is TRBJ1-6 and V is TRBV20-1; perhaps TRBD1 as D (5 bases). V dropped 6 bases and J dropped 0 bases, with 15 bases sitting between them. CDR1 is DFQATT, CDR2 SNEGSKA, per germline (reference sequence). The CDR3 is 16 amino acids. DNA for the CDR3: TGCAGTGCCCCACCGGGACGAGGCTCCTATAATTCACCCCTCCACTTT. This gives the protein CSAPPGRGSYNSPLHF.

In this sample, this clonotype turned up a few times. The chain combines TRBV7-9 with TRBJ2-3; D not resolved. From germline, CDR1 is SEHNR and CDR2 FQNEAQ (reference sequence). V lost 5 bases, J lost 1 base, and 13 bases lay in between. The CDR3 extends over 15 amino acids. In DNA form, the CDR3 reads TGTGCCAGCAGCCCGCCCGGCATACGCACAGATACGCAGTATTTT. Its translation: CASSPPGIRTDTQYF.

The chain's CDR3 is CASSRNRDYGYTF. The CDR3 DNA reads as TGTGCCAGCAGCCGTAACAGAGACTATGGCTACACCTTC. J is TRBJ1-2 and V is TRBV12-3 or TRBV12-4; D is uncertain. The V end was cut by 6 bases, the J end by 3 bases, with 11 bases between. The CDR3 runs 13 residues.

The gene calls are TRBV28 and TRBJ1-2, with D uncertain. Germline-derived CDR1 and CDR2 are MDHEN and SYDVKM. Trimming removed 4 bases at V and 3 bases at J, with 6 bases between. The CDR3 consists of 12 residues. The CDR3 region has the DNA TGTGCCAGCAGTTGGTCGGACTATGGCTACACCTTC. Protein product: CASSWSDYGYTF.

The table lists this clonotype with a count of one. One junction end does not reproduce the germline sequence, and a read error may be involved. This chain connects TRBV7-2 to TRBJ2-6, with D unclear. CDR3 size: 15 residues. Per the germline V gene, CDR1 is SGHTA and CDR2 is FQGNSA. CDR3 residues: CAGSFWVSGANVLTF. The CDR3 region has the DNA TGTGCCGGCAGTTTCTGGGTTTCTGGGGCCAACGTCCTGACTTTC.

With regard to this clonotype: The conserved phenylalanine or tryptophan normally closing the CDR3 is absent here, so this likely arose from a read error. The chain's CDR3 is CAISTFQGAVETQYL. In nucleotides, the CDR3 is TGTGCCATCAGCACATTTCAGGGGGCGGTTGAGACCCAGTACTTA. The chain links TRBV10-3 to TRBJ2-5, with 8 bases fitting TRBD1. This CDR3 contains 15 residues. After removal of 6 bases from V and 5 bases from J, the junction contained 11 bases not matched to a gene. CDR1 ENHRY and CDR2 SYGVKD come from the germline V gene.

The J gene is TRBJ2-7, the V gene TRBV2; 7 bases map to TRBD2. Germline assignment: CDR1 SNHLY and CDR2 FYNNEI. This CDR3 comprises 14 residues. With V trimmed by 2 bases and J by 2 bases, 3 bases remained unmatched. The CDR3, as DNA: TGTGCCAGCAGTGAACGGCGGGGGACCTACGAGCAGTACTTC. Translation gives CASSERRGTYEQYF.

This clonotype was observed a single time. CDR3 sequence reads: CASRQTGGVAAFF. The CDR3 coding sequence is TGTGCCAGCAGACAGACAGGGGGAGTGGCGGCTTTCTTT. The rearrangement joins TRBV28 to TRBJ1-1, with 9 bases fitting TRBD1. Germline CDR1 is MDHEN and CDR2 is SYDVKM. J was trimmed by 11 bases and V by 6 bases; bases with no gene match: 10. The CDR3 covers 13 residues.

This clonotype was counted ten times or more. The rearrangement uses TRBV7-6 and TRBJ2-1; D possibly corresponds to TRBD1 (5 bases). The CDR3 consists of 16 residues. Germline assignment: CDR1 SGHVS and CDR2 FNYEAQ. Trimming pared 2 bases from V and 0 bases from J, leaving 11 bases between. The CDR3 protein is CASSLFTGDSYNEQFF. In nucleotides, the CDR3 is TGTGCCAGCAGCTTATTCACAGGCGACTCCTACAATGAGCAGTTCTTC.

V is TRBV2 and J is TRBJ1-6; 7 bases are shared with TRBD1. The CDR3 runs to 12 residues. The germline CDR1 and CDR2 sequences are SNHLY and FYNNEI. The junction had 5 bases not matched to a gene; V was cut back by 0 bases and J by 18 bases. In DNA, the CDR3 is TGTGCCAGCAGTGAAGCGGGGACAGAGCCCCACTTT. It is translated as CASSEAGTEPHF.

This clonotype was seen repeatedly, ten times or more. This chain uses TRBV7-2 with TRBJ2-4, with D perhaps TRBD1 (5 bases). Looked up from germline, CDR1 is SGHTA and CDR2 is FQGNSA. The germline V and J ends were trimmed by 4 bases and 9 bases, with 16 bases remaining between them. CDR3 length: 14 residues. The CDR3 protein is CASSSGRGEVIQYF. In nucleotides, the CDR3 is TGTGCCAGCAGCTCAGGGCGTGGCGAGGTCATTCAGTACTTC.

This clonotype has a handful of counts. This chain links TRBV6-5 with TRBJ1-5, with a possible D match to TRBD1 (5 bases). The V end lost 6 bases, the J end lost 4 bases, and 10 bases lay between the germline ends. The CDR3 runs 13 residues. In germline, CDR1 is MNHEY, CDR2 SVGAGI. The CDR3 reads CASRYDSNQPQHF. CDR3 sequence (DNA): TGTGCCAGCAGGTACGACAGTAATCAGCCCCAGCATTTT.

With regard to this clonotype: One end of the junction fails to match germline, which may point to a read error. J is TRBJ1-6 and V is TRBV5-3, with D uncertain. TRBV5-3 falls under the ORF class, with uncertain function. The CDR3 sequence is 13 residues long. The CDR3 region is CASSLYSVSPLHF. The CDR3 nucleotides are TGTGCCAGCAGCTTGTATTCTGTTTCACCCCTCCACTTT.

The chain uses TRBV4-1 and TRBJ1-1, with D maybe TRBD1 (5 bases). V dropped 4 bases and J dropped 0 bases, with 12 bases sitting between them. Per the germline V gene, CDR1 is MGHRA and CDR2 is YSYEKL. The CDR3 loop spans 15 amino acids. The CDR3 DNA reads TGCGCCAGCAGCCCCTGGGGCAGTTTGAACACTGAAGCTTTCTTT. Its translation is CASSPWGSLNTEAFF.

Many counts were recorded for this clonotype. The chain couples TRBV7-8 to TRBJ2-5, with D perhaps matching TRBD2 (6 bases). Trimming cost V 5 bases and J 4 bases, with 14 bases left between them. Looked up from germline, CDR1 is SGHVS and CDR2 is FQNEAQ. This CDR3 is 14 amino acids long. The CDR3: CASSPTSLGETQYF. The CDR3 DNA is TGTGCCAGCAGCCCTACTAGCCTGGGAGAGACCCAGTACTTC.

This clonotype was seen only a few times. This chain joins TRBV7-2 and TRBJ2-1; 8 positions agree with TRBD2. Germline V gene data show CDR1 as SGHTA and CDR2 as FQGNSA. V shed 5 bases, J shed 8 bases, and the junction held 8 bases outside the gene matches. The length of the CDR3 is 14 residues. This chain's CDR3 is CASSPGTSIYEQFF. CDR3 nucleotides: TGTGCCAGCAGCCCCGGGACTAGTATCTATGAGCAGTTCTTC. Based on the CDR3 plus reference TRBV7-2 and TRBJ2-1, the full variable domain is GAGVSQSPSNKVTEKGKDVELRCDPISGHTALYWYRQSLGQGLEFLIYFQGNSAPDKSGLPSDRFSAERTGGSVSTLTIQRTQQEDSAVYLCASSPGTSIYEQFFGPGTRLTVL.

This clonotype was counted a few times. The genes are TRBV6-1 and TRBJ1-1, with D perhaps matching TRBD1 (5 bases). Germline loops: CDR1 MNHNS, CDR2 SASEGT. This CDR3 spans 13 amino acids. Trimming left V 3 bases short and J 4 bases short, with 9 bases between. The CDR3, as DNA: TGTGCCAGCAGTGATCGAAGGGGCACTGAAGCTTTCTTT. It specifies CASSDRRGTEAFF.

The chain is built from TRBV30 and TRBJ2-3; D is possibly TRBD2 (5 bases). V was clipped by 5 bases and J by 7 bases, with 16 bases between them. The CDR3 totals 13 residues. Germline-derived CDR1 and CDR2 are GTSNPN and SVGIG (reference sequence). Here the CDR3 DNA reads TGTGCCTGGCGGGGTGAGTGGCCGAATACGCAGTATTTT. Protein sequence: CAWRGEWPNTQYF.

A few counts support this clonotype. The V and J genes are TRBV11-2 and TRBJ2-5; D call uncertain. V was trimmed by 2 bases and J by 1 base, leaving 5 bases between them. This CDR3 has 13 amino acids. Germline values: CDR1 SGHAT, CDR2 FQNNGV. The CDR3 here is CASSLMIQETQYF. In nucleotides, the CDR3 is TGTGCCAGCAGCTTAATGATCCAAGAGACCCAGTACTTC.

This clonotype was seen many times. This sequence joins TRBV7-2 and TRBJ1-1, with 9 bases identical to TRBD1. The V and J ends lost 5 bases and 6 bases, in that order; junction bases with no gene match: 10. Germline CDR1 and CDR2: SGHTA and FQGNSA. CDR3 length equals 15 residues. DNA of the CDR3: TGTGCCAGCAGCCTCCGTCCGGGACAGGGCCCTGAAGCTTTCTTT. The encoded protein is CASSLRPGQGPEAFF.